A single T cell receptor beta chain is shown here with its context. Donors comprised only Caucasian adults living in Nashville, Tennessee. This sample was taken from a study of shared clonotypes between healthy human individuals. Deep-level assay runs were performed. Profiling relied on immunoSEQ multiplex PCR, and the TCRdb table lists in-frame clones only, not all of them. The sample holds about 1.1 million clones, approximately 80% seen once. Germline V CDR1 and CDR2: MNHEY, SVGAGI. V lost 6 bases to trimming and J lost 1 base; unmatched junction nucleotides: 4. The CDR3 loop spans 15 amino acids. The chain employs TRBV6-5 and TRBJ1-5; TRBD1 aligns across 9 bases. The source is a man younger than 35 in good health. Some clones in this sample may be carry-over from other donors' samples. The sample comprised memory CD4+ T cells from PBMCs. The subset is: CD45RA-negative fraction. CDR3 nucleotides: TGTGCCAGCAGACGACAGGGGGGAAGCAATCAGCCCCAGCATTTT. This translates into CASRRQGGSNQPQHF.